This TCR beta chain was captured by sequencing in a study of T-cell reconstitution after alpha-beta-depleted transplantation in children. Preparing the TCRbeta library involved the use of unique molecular identifiers. TCRdb processed the PCR reads anew with MiXCR; each CDR3 protein has one entry. The sample includes some 530,000 distinct CDR3 sequences, approximately 13% of them seen just once. This clonotype was recorded a few times. Germline loops: CDR1 SGDLS, CDR2 YYNGEE. CDR3 length: 14 amino acids. V was trimmed by 4 bases and J by 6 bases, leaving 17 bases between them. This clonotype originated in a human donor who donated a stem cell graft to a child with combined immunodeficiency. The rearrangement uses TRBV9 and TRBJ2-7; D possibly corresponds to TRBD2 (5 bases). The sample here was PBMCs from the stem cell graft donor, taken from the stem cell graft. The CDR3 here is CASSTYGGSGEQYF. CDR3 bases: TGTGCCAGCAGCACATATGGCGGGTCTGGCGAGCAGTACTTC.